The TCR beta chain described here comes from a study of blood T cell repertoires in COVID-19. Study details: Collection of acute and convalescent COVID-19 samples took place in the United States, Italy and Spain. PBMCs, B-cell-depleted T cells, or T cells provided the cDNA or gDNA that made up the material.

Looked up from germline, CDR1 is SQVTM and CDR2 is ANQGSEA. The junction had 3 bases not matched to a gene; V was cut back by 4 bases and J by 2 bases. The CDR3 length is 13 residues. In the study's own analysis: For nucleated cells, counts were estimated from reference gene primer amplification. The table came from immunoSEQ multiplex PCR; TCRdb's copy has only in-frame clones and leaves some out. D and trimming were read from the DNA, whereas the V and J calls and clone size are those reported in that table. Of about 120,000 clones listed, about 86% are singletons. This clonotype originated in a woman aged 50 to 65 with acute or convalescent COVID-19. Input material: peripheral blood. The rearrangement links TRBV29-1 to TRBJ1-1; TRBD1 matches 8 bases. The CDR3 is CSVGGTGNTEAFF. The CDR3 DNA sequence: TGCAGCGTTGGTGGGACAGGAAACACTGAAGCTTTCTTT.